This T cell receptor (beta chain) was found in a study of blood T cell repertoires in COVID-19. Across the whole study: Acute and convalescent COVID-19 specimens originated in the United States, Italy and Spain.

This clone appeared a few times. Those enrolled, adults aged roughly 18 to 89 years, came from fewer than 25 US areas. This CDR3 spans 12 amino acids. The V and J ends lost 3 bases and 5 bases respectively, with 7 bases between them. Using immunoSEQ multiplex PCR, the repertoire was profiled, and TCRdb retains in-frame clones only, with some absent. Here the sample spans 170,000 or so clones, about 90% being singletons. Material: PBMCs or T cells enriched from blood (not recorded which). The gene calls are TRBV12-3 or TRBV12-4 and TRBJ1-2; no reliable D call. This TCR was sampled from a woman aged 45-65 years who had recovered from COVID-19. CDR3 protein: CASSLTGYGYTF. CDR3 bases: TGTGCCAGCAGTTTGACGGGTTATGGCTACACCTTC.